Sequencing of this T cell receptor beta chain was carried out in a study of cytomegalovirus exposure and HLA in healthy donors. Whole-study findings and limits: Cytomegalovirus association was listed for 170 or so TCR beta chains. A further, later analysis showed that HLA-associated TCR beta chains (compared with equally common others) were more clonally expanded. In a later analysis, at a false discovery rate of 0.05, under 20,000 TCR beta sequences were associated with HLA alleles.

With regard to this clone: Its antigen is not identified.

The junction had 15 bases not matched to a gene; V was cut back by 5 bases and J by 1 base. Germline V gene data show CDR1 as SGHAT and CDR2 as FQNNGV. CDR3 length: 18 residues. 13 Jbeta primers and 60 Vbeta primers were used for the PCR. The authors' processing: Some 10 million of the 60 million to 80 million unique TCR beta chains counted in a later analysis were shared. The protocol was immunoSEQ multiplex PCR, while the TCRdb copy is restricted to in-frame clones and leaves out a portion. The D gene and trimming were derived from the DNA, and the V and J assignments and clone size from that table. The sample shows approximately 140,000 clones, roughly 80% of them seen only once.

This chain uses TRBV11-2 with TRBJ2-7; TRBD1 matches at 9 bases. The receptor's source is a female donor in good health and CMV-seronegative. Sequenced material: PBMCs. This CDR3 is CASSALGQGISPSYEQYF. The CDR3 DNA is TGTGCCAGCAGCGCCCTTGGACAGGGGATCTCGCCATCCTACGAGCAGTACTTC.